The clone carrying this TCR beta chain has a single count. The method was immunoSEQ multiplex PCR; TCRdb's version includes in-frame clones alone and lacks a portion of them. Of 140,000 or so clones listed, around 89% are singletons. This specimen comes from a study of T cell responses to AZD1222 COVID-19 vaccine. This sample comprised peripheral blood, obtained 28 days after the second AZD1222 dose. This TCR was recovered from an adult who received the AZD1222 COVID-19 vaccine.

CDR3 amino acids: CASSLGRDEGTDTQYF. The DNA for the CDR3 is TGTGCCAGCAGCTTAGGGCGGGACGAGGGCACAGATACGCAGTATTTT. V gene TRBV7-3 combines with J gene TRBJ2-3, with a weak D call TRBD2 (6 bases). The CDR3 length is 16 residues. The ends were cut back, 2 bases at V and 1 base at J, with 13 bases in the middle. Germline CDR1 SGHTA, CDR2 FQGTGA.